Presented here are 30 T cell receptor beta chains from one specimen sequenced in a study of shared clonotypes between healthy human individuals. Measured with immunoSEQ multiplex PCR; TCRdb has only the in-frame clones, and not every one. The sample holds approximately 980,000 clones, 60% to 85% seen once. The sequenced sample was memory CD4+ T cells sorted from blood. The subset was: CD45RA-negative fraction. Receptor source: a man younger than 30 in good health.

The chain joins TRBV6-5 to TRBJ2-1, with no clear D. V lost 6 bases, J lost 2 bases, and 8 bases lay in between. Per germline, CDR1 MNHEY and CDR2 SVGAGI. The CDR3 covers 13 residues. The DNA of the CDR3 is TGTGCCAGCAGACAACGAGCCTACAATGAGCAGTTCTTC. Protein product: CASRQRAYNEQFF.

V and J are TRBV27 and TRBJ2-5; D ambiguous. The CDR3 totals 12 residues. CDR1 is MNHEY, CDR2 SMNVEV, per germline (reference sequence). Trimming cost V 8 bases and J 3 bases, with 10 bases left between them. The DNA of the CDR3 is TGTGCCAGCCGAAGATCAAAAGAGACCCAGTACTTC. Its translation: CASRRSKETQYF.

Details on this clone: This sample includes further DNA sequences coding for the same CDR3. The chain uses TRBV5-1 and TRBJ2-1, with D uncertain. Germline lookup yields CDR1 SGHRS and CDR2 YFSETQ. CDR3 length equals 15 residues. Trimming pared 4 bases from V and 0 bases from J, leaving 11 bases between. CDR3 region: CASSLTVSSYNEQFF. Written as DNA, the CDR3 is TGCGCCAGCAGCCTGACCGTTAGCTCCTACAATGAGCAGTTCTTC.

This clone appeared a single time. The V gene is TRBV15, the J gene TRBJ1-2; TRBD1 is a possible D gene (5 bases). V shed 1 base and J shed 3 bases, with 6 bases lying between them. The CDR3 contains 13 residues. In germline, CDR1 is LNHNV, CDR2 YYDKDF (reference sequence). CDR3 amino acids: CATSRGRDYGYTF. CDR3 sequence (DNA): TGTGCCACCAGCAGAGGCAGGGACTATGGCTACACCTTC.

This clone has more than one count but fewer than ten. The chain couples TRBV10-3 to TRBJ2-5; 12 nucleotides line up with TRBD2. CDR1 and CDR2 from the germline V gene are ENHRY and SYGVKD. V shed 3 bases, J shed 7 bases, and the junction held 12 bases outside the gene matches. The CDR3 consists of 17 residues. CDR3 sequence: CAISDPLLAGGQGTQYF. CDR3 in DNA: TGTGCCATCAGTGATCCTCTGCTAGCGGGGGGGCAGGGGACCCAGTACTTC.

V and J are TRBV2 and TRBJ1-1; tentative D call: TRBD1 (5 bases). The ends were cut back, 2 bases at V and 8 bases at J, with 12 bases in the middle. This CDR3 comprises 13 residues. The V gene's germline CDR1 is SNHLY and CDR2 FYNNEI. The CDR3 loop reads CASSELGPGEAFF. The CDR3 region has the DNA TGTGCCAGCAGTGAATTGGGGCCAGGCGAAGCTTTCTTT.

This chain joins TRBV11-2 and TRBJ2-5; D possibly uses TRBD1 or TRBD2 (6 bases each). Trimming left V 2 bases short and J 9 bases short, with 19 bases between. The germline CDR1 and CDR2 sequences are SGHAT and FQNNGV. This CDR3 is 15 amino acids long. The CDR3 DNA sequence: TGTGCCAGCAGCTTATACGGGGGCCCGCAGTCGGCCCAGTACTTC. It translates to CASSLYGGPQSAQYF.

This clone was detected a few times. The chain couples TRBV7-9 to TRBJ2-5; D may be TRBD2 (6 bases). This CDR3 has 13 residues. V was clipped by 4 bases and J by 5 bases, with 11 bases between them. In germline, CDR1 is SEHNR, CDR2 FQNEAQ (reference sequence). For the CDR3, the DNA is TGTGCCAGCAGCTATAGCGGCGGGGAGACCCAGTACTTC. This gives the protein CASSYSGGETQYF.

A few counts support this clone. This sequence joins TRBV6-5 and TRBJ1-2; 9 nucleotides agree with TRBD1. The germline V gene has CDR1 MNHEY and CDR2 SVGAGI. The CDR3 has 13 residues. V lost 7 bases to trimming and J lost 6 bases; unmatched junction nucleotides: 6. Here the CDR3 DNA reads TGTGCCAGCACTACAGACAGGGGGAATGGCTACACCTTC. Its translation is CASTTDRGNGYTF.

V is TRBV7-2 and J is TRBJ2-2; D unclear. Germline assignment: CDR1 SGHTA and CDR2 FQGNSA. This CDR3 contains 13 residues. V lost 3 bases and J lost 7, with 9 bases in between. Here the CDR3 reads CASSFKGGGELFF. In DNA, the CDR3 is TGTGCCAGCAGCTTTAAAGGTGGCGGGGAGCTGTTTTTT.

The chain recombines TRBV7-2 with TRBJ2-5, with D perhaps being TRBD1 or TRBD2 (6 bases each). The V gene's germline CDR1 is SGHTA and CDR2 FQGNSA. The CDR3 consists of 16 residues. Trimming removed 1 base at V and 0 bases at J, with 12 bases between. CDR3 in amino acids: CASSLGLRGHQETQYF. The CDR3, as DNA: TGTGCCAGCAGCTTAGGTCTCCGGGGGCACCAAGAGACCCAGTACTTC.

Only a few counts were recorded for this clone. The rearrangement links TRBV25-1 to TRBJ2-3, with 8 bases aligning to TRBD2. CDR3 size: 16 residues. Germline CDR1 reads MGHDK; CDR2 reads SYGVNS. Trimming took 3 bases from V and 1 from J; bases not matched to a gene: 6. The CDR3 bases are TGTGCCAGCAGTGATAGCGGGAAACTCGGCACAGATACGCAGTATTTT. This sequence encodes CASSDSGKLGTDTQYF.

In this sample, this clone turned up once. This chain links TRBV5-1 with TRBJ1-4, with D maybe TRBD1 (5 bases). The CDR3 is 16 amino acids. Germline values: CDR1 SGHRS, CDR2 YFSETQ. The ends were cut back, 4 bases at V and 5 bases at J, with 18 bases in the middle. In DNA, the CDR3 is TGCGCCAGCAGCCGCGATCCAGGCTCAGGGAATGAAAAACTGTTTTTT. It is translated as CASSRDPGSGNEKLFF.

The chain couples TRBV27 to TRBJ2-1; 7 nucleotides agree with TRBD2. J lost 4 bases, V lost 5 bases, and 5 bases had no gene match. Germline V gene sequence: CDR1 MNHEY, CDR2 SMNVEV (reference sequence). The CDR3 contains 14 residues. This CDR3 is CASSRAGRYNEQFF. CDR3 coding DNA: TGTGCCAGCAGTCGAGCGGGGAGATACAATGAGCAGTTCTTC.

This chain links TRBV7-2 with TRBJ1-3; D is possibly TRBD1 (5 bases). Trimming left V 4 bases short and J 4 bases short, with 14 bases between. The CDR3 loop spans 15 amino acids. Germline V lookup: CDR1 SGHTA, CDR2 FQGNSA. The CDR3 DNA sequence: TGTGCCAGCAGCTCGCAGTCGGGACTGGGAAACACCATATATTTT. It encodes CASSSQSGLGNTIYF.

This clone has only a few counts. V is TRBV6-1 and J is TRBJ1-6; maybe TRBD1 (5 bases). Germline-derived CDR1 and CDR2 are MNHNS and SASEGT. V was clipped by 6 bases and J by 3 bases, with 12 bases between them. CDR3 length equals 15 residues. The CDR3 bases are TGTGCCAGCAGGCCAAGGGACGGCTATAATTCACCCCTCCACTTT. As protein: CASRPRDGYNSPLHF.

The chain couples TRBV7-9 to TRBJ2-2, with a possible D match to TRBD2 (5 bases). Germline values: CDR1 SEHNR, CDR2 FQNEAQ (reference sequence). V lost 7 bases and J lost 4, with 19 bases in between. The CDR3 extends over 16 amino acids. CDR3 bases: TGTGCCAGCACCCCAAGTGGGCTAGCCTCCACCGGGGAGCTGTTTTTT. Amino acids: CASTPSGLASTGELFF.

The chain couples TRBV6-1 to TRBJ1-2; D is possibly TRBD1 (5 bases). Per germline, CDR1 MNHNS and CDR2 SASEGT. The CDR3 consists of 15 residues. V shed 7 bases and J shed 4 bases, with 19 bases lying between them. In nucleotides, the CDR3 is TGTGCCAGCATAACGGGGACCGAACCCCTCTATGGCTACACCTTC. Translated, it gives CASITGTEPLYGYTF.

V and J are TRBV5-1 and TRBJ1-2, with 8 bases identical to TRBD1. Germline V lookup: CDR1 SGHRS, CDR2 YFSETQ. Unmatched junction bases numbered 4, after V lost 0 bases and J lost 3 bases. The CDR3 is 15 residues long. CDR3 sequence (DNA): TGCGCCAGCAGCTTGGAGGCAGGGGGCGACTATGGCTACACCTTC. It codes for CASSLEAGGDYGYTF.

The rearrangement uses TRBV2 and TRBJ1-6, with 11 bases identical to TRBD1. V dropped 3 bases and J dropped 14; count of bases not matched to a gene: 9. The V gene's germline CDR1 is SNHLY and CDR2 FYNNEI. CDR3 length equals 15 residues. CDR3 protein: CASSDVGTGGMTLHF. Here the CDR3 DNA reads TGTGCCAGCAGTGATGTCGGGACAGGGGGTATGACCCTCCACTTT.

CDR3 coding DNA: TGTGCCACCAGCAGAGATTTGGGGGGAGGGAACACTGAAGCTTTCTTT. It is translated as CATSRDLGGGNTEAFF. The genes are TRBV15 and TRBJ1-1; a possible D gene is TRBD1 (5 bases). This CDR3 spans 16 amino acids. The V end lost 0 bases, the J end lost 1 base, and 12 bases lay between the germline ends. Germline-derived CDR1 and CDR2 are LNHNV and YYDKDF (reference sequence). The complete variable domain, with remaining parts taken from reference TRBV15 and TRBJ1-1, reads DAMVIQNPRYQVTQFGKPVTLSCSQTLNHNVMYWYQQKSSQAPKLLFHYYDKDFNNEADTPDNFQSRRPNTSFCFLDIRSPGLGDTAMYLCATSRDLGGGNTEAFFGQGTRLTVV.

CDR3 amino acids: CAWRTGGFDGYTF. CDR3 DNA sequence: TGTGCCTGGAGGACAGGGGGTTTTGATGGCTACACCTTC. The J gene is TRBJ1-2, the V gene TRBV30, with 9 bases aligning to TRBD1. The ends lost 3 bases at V and 6 bases at J; junction bases unmatched: 5. CDR3 length: 13 amino acids. In germline, CDR1 is GTSNPN, CDR2 SVGIG (reference sequence).

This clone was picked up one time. The CDR3 region has the DNA TGTGCCAGCAGCGTAGATGCCGGGCGGGGGGCCCGTGAAAAACTGTTTTTT. It yields the protein CASSVDAGRGAREKLFF. The gene calls are TRBV9 and TRBJ1-4; perhaps TRBD1 as D (6 bases). Trimming left V 0 bases short and J 7 bases short, with 19 bases between. CDR1 SGDLS and CDR2 YYNGEE come from the germline V gene. This CDR3 contains 17 residues.

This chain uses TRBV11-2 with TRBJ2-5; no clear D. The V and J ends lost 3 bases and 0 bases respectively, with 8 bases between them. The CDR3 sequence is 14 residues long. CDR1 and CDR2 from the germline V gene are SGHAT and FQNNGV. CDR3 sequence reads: CASSLRLNQETQYF. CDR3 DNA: TGTGCCAGCAGCTTGAGACTCAACCAAGAGACCCAGTACTTC.

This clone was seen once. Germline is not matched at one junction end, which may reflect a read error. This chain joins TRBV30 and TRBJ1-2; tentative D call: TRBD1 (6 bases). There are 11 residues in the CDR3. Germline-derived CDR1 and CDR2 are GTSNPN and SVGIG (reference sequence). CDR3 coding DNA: TGTGCCTGGAGTGTAGGGGGGCAAACTCTCTTC. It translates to CAWSVGGQTLF.

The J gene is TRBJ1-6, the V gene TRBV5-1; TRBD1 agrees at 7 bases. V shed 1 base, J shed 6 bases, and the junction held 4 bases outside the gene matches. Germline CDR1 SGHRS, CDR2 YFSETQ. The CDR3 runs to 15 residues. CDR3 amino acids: CASSLSTGPNSPLHF. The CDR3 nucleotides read TGCGCCAGCAGCTTGTCGACAGGGCCTAATTCACCCCTCCACTTT.

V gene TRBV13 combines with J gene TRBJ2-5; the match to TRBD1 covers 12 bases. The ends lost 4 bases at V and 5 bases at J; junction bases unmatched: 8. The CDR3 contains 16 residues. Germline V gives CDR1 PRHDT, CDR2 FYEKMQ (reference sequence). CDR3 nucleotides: TGTGCCAGCAGCTCTAGGGGACAGGGGGCAATGGAGACCCAGTACTTC. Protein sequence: CASSSRGQGAMETQYF.

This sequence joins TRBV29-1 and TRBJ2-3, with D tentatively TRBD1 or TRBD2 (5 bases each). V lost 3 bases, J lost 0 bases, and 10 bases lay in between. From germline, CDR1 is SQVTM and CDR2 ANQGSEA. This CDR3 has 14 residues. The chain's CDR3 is CSVDRELSTDTQYF. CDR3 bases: TGCAGCGTTGACAGGGAGTTAAGCACAGATACGCAGTATTTT.

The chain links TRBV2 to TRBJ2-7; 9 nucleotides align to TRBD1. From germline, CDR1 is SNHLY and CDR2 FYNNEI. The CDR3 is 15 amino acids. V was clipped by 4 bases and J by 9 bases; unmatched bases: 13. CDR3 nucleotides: TGTGCCAGCAGTGGGACAGGGGCCGCTGGGGCGGGGCAGTACTTC. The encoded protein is CASSGTGAAGAGQYF.

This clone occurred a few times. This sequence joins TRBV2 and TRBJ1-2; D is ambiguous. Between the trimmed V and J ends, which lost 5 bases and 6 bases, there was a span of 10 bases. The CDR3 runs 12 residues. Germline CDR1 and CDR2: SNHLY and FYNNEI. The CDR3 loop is CASSRDLDGYTF. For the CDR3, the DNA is TGTGCCAGCAGTAGGGATTTGGATGGCTACACCTTC.